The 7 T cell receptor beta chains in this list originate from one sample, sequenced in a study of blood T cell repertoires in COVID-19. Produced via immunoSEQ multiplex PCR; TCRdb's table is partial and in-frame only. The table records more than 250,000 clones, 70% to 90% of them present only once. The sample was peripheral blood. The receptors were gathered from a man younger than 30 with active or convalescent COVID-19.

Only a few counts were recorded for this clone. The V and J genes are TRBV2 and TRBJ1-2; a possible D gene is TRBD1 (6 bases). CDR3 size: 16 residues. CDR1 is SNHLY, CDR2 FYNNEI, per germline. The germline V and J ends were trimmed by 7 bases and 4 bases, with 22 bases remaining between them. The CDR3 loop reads CASTGIAAQGSYGYTF. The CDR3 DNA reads TGTGCCAGCACTGGAATAGCAGCGCAGGGGAGCTATGGCTACACCTTC.

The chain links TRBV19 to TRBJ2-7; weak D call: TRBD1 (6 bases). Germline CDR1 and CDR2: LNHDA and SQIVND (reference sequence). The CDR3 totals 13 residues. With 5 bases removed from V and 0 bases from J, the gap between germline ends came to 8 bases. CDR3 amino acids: CASSPDSSYEQYF. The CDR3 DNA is TGTGCCAGTAGTCCGGACAGCTCCTACGAGCAGTACTTC.

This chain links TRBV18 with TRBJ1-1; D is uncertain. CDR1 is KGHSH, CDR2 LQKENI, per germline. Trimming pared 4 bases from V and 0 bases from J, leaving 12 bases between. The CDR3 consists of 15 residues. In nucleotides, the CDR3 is TGTGCCAGCTCACGAGAGGAGATTATGAACACTGAAGCTTTCTTT. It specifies CASSREEIMNTEAFF.

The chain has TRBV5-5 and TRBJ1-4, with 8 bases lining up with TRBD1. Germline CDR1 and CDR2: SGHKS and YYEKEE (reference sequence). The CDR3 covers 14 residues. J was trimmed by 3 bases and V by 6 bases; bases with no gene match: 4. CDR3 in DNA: TGTGCCAGCAACCCGACAGGGGCTAATGAAAAACTGTTTTTT. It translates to CASNPTGANEKLFF.

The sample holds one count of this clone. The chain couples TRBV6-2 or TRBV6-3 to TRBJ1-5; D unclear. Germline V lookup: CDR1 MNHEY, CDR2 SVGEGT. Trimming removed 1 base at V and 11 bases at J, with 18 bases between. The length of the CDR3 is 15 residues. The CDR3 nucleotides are TGTGCCAGCAGTTACTTTGGCAGTTCTGGCTCAGCCCAGCATTTT. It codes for CASSYFGSSGSAQHF.

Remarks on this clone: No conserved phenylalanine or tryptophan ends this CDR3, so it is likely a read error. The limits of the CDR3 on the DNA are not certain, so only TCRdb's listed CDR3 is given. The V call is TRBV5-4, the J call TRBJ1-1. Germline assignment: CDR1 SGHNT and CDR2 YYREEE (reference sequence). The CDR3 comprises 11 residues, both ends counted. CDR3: CASRGTLPLKA.

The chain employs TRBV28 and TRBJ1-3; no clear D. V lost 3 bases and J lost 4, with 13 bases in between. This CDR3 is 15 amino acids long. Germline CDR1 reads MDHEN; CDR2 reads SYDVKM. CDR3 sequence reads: CASSFGSPYGNTIYF. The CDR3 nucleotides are TGTGCCAGCAGTTTCGGGAGCCCGTACGGAAACACCATATATTTT.